The 28 T cell receptor beta chains in this list originate from one sample, sequenced in a study of blood T cell repertoires in COVID-19. Assay used: immunoSEQ multiplex PCR; TCRdb lists only in-frame clones, some missing. Of around 80,000 clones listed, roughly 80% were seen once; the top ten hold 15% to 18%. Material for sequencing was peripheral blood. These receptors originate from a woman aged 80 or over with acute or convalescent COVID-19.

V gene TRBV2 combines with J gene TRBJ2-1, with TRBD2 matching over 12 bases. This CDR3 spans 14 amino acids. Germline-derived CDR1 and CDR2 are SNHLY and FYNNEI. V lost 4 bases, J lost 9 bases, and 4 bases stayed unmatched. The CDR3 here is CASSASGGAVEQFF. The CDR3, as DNA: TGTGCCAGCAGTGCTAGCGGGGGGGCCGTTGAGCAGTTCTTC. Full variable domain (remainder filled in from reference TRBV2 and TRBJ2-1): EPEVTQTPSHQVTQMGQEVILRCVPISNHLYFYWYRQILGQKVEFLVSFYNNEISEKSEIFDDQFSVERPDGSNFTLKIRSTKLEDSAMYFCASSASGGAVEQFFGPGTRLTVL.

The chain recombines TRBV2 with TRBJ2-7; D possibly corresponds to TRBD1 (5 bases). V lost 11 bases and J 3 bases, leaving 11 bases between the germline ends. Germline V lookup: CDR1 SNHLY, CDR2 FYNNEI. This CDR3 is 11 amino acids long. CDR3 nucleotides: TGTGCCGGATCGCAGGGCTACGAGCAGTACTTC. It translates to CAGSQGYEQYF.

This clone appeared a single time. At one end the junction does not follow the germline gene, possibly because of a read error. This rearrangement joins TRBV7-9 to TRBJ2-1; D is unresolved. The CDR3 is made up of 14 amino acids. Germline CDR1 is SEHNR and CDR2 is FQNEAQ (reference sequence). The CDR3 sequence: CASTLAADYNEQFF. The CDR3 nucleotides are TGTGCCAGCACCTTAGCCGCAGACTACAATGAGCAGTTCTTC.

The rearrangement links TRBV25-1 to TRBJ2-5, with TRBD1 as a possible D gene (5 bases). Germline assignment: CDR1 MGHDK and CDR2 SYGVNS. CDR3 length: 15 amino acids. V shed 4 bases and J shed 2 bases, with 14 bases lying between them. For the CDR3, the DNA is TGTGCCAGCAGTGCAACCCGGACACGTCAAGAGACCCAGTACTTC. The encoded protein is CASSATRTRQETQYF.

This clone was seen a few times. The V and J genes are TRBV28 and TRBJ2-7, with D uncertain. The CDR3 runs to 16 residues. V shed 6 bases and J shed 1 base, with 19 bases lying between them. The germline V gene has CDR1 MDHEN and CDR2 SYDVKM. For the CDR3, the DNA is TGTGCCAGCAGGCCGGATAGGAGTGAGCGTTCCTACGAGCAGTACTTC. The encoded protein is CASRPDRSERSYEQYF.

This chain joins TRBV6-5 and TRBJ2-5, with a weak D call TRBD1 (5 bases). CDR1 and CDR2 from the germline V gene are MNHEY and SVGAGI. V lost 0 bases to trimming and J lost 1 base, with 9 bases between them. There are 15 residues in the CDR3. CDR3 in DNA: TGTGCCAGCAGTTACTCGGCTAGGGGCCAAGAGACCCAGTACTTC. Translating it yields CASSYSARGQETQYF.

The chain joins TRBV5-1 to TRBJ1-1; D is possibly TRBD1 (6 bases). Trimming stripped 5 bases from V and 8 bases from J, with 22 bases between. This CDR3 has 15 amino acids. Germline CDR1 and CDR2: SGHRS and YFSETQ. CDR3 in DNA: TGCGCCAGCAGTTACATTCAGGGGCCCCGACTGGAAGCTTTCTTT. Amino acids: CASSYIQGPRLEAFF.

J is TRBJ2-5 and V is TRBV6-1, with 10 bases that match TRBD2. With 1 base clipped from V and 12 bases from J, the junction kept 5 bases outside the gene matches. The germline V gene encodes CDR1 MNHNS and CDR2 SASEGT. The CDR3 sequence is 13 residues long. The CDR3 reads CASSEVLAGVKYF. The CDR3 DNA reads TGTGCCAGCAGTGAAGTTCTAGCGGGGGTTAAGTACTTC.

CDR3 sequence (DNA): TGCGCCAGCAGCCAGGGGCGGAGCACGGGTCCTGAGCAGTTCTTC. This sequence encodes CASSQGRSTGPEQFF. J is TRBJ2-1 and V is TRBV4-3; D possibly corresponds to TRBD1 (5 bases). The germline V gene encodes CDR1 LGHNA and CDR2 YSLEER. The V and J ends lost 3 bases and 9 bases respectively, with 18 bases between them. This CDR3 comprises 15 residues.

This sequence joins TRBV7-9 and TRBJ1-5; D unresolved. The CDR3 extends over 14 amino acids. Looked up from germline, CDR1 is SEHNR and CDR2 is FQNEAQ (reference sequence). The V end lost 6 bases, the J end lost 0 bases, and 9 bases lay between the germline ends. This chain's CDR3 is CASRGSYSNQPQHF. Here the CDR3 DNA reads TGTGCCAGCAGGGGCAGCTATAGCAATCAGCCCCAGCATTTT. The whole variable domain, filled in from reference TRBV7-9 and TRBJ1-5, reads DTGVSQNPRHKITKRGQNVTFRCDPISEHNRLYWYRQTLGQGPEFLTYFQNEAQLEKSRLLSDRFSAERPKGSFSTLEIQRTEQGDSAMYLCASRGSYSNQPQHFGDGTRLSIL.

This chain uses TRBV11-3 with TRBJ2-5; TRBD1 matches 7 bases. The germline CDR1 and CDR2 sequences are SGHNT and YENEEA. The ends lost 1 base at V and 2 bases at J; junction bases unmatched: 4. This CDR3 has 15 amino acids. The CDR3 DNA sequence: TGTGCCAGCAGCTTAGGAACGGGACAGCAAGAGACCCAGTACTTC. Its protein is CASSLGTGQQETQYF.

This clone came up once. The gene calls are TRBV9 and TRBJ1-1; TRBD1 matches 7 bases. The length of the CDR3 is 15 residues. Germline V gene data show CDR1 as SGDLS and CDR2 as YYNGEE. Trimming removed 3 bases from V and 1 base from J; junction bases left unmatched: 6. Here the CDR3 reads CASSADGTENTEAFF. The CDR3 DNA is TGTGCCAGCAGCGCAGACGGGACAGAGAACACTGAAGCTTTCTTT.

This chain connects TRBV7-9 to TRBJ1-6; TRBD1 agrees at 7 bases. V lost 8 bases to trimming and J lost 10 bases; unmatched junction nucleotides: 11. This CDR3 is built from 14 residues. CDR1 is SEHNR, CDR2 FQNEAQ, per germline (reference sequence). This CDR3 reads CASRRGGLGSPLHF. CDR3 in DNA: TGTGCCAGCCGCAGGGGGGGCCTTGGGTCACCCCTCCACTTT.

This chain joins TRBV5-5 and TRBJ1-1; D might be TRBD1 (6 bases). Trimming removed 4 bases from V and 11 bases from J, with 18 bases in between. Germline V gene sequence: CDR1 SGHKS, CDR2 YYEKEE (reference sequence). The CDR3 is 13 amino acids. This CDR3 reads CASSTGGAGSAFF. The CDR3 DNA sequence: TGTGCCAGCAGCACCGGGGGGGCCGGGAGTGCTTTCTTT.

The rearrangement joins TRBV5-1 to TRBJ2-3, with 8 bases lining up with TRBD1. Germline CDR1 is SGHRS and CDR2 is YFSETQ. Germline trimming cut 3 bases from V and 5 bases from J; bases unmatched to any gene: 8. This CDR3 is 15 amino acids long. CDR3 DNA sequence: TGCGCCAGCAGCTCGGACGGACAGGGAGTAGATACGCAGTATTTT. This sequence encodes CASSSDGQGVDTQYF.

The CDR3 loop reads CASTQPGGGAPNEQFF. The CDR3 bases are TGTGCCAGCACCCAACCTGGCGGGGGGGCCCCCAATGAGCAGTTCTTC. This sequence joins TRBV2 and TRBJ2-1; TRBD2 aligns across 9 bases. V shed 7 bases, J shed 6 bases, and the junction held 13 bases outside the gene matches. Germline assignment: CDR1 SNHLY and CDR2 FYNNEI. The CDR3 loop spans 16 amino acids. Drawing the rest from reference TRBV2 and TRBJ2-1, the complete variable domain is EPEVTQTPSHQVTQMGQEVILRCVPISNHLYFYWYRQILGQKVEFLVSFYNNEISEKSEIFDDQFSVERPDGSNFTLKIRSTKLEDSAMYFCASTQPGGGAPNEQFFGPGTRLTVL.

The chain links TRBV3-1 (or the pseudogene TRBV3-2) to TRBJ2-4; no reliable D call. V lost 4 bases, J lost 0 bases, and 22 bases lay in between. The CDR3 contains 19 residues. CDR1 LGHDT and CDR2 YNNKEL come from the germline V gene (reference sequence). CDR3 in DNA: TGTGCCAGCAGCCCAACCCTCGGCGGCCCCACCCTAGCCAAAAACATTCAGTACTTC. It yields the protein CASSPTLGGPTLAKNIQYF.

This clone turned up a few times. The chain recombines TRBV5-1 with TRBJ2-2; 10 bases agree with TRBD1. The germline gives CDR1 SGHRS, CDR2 YFSETQ. Trimming took 4 bases from V and 0 from J; bases not matched to a gene: 9. This CDR3 has 18 amino acids. CDR3 in amino acids: CASSLRDRGDSNTGELFF. The CDR3 coding sequence is TGCGCCAGCAGCCTCCGGGACAGGGGCGATTCGAACACCGGGGAGCTGTTTTTT.

V usage is TRBV3-1 (or the pseudogene TRBV3-2) and J usage is TRBJ2-3; maybe TRBD2 (7 bases). The CDR3 has 14 residues. V was trimmed by 0 bases and J by 6 bases, leaving 10 bases between them. Germline V lookup: CDR1 LGHDT, CDR2 YNNKEL (reference sequence). The CDR3 region is CASSQEGGLDTQYF. CDR3 nucleotide sequence: TGTGCCAGCAGCCAAGAGGGGGGGCTGGATACGCAGTATTTT.

CDR3 protein: CASSLERGGSGNQPQHF. DNA of the CDR3: TGTGCCAGCAGCTTAGAAAGGGGGGGAAGTGGCAATCAGCCCCAGCATTTT. The chain uses TRBV7-9 and TRBJ1-5; TRBD1 might be the D (6 bases). The CDR3 is made up of 17 amino acids. CDR1 SEHNR and CDR2 FQNEAQ come from the germline V gene (reference sequence). V lost 1 base, J lost 2 bases, and 15 bases lay in between.

This chain uses TRBV27 with TRBJ1-5; 10 bases agree with TRBD1. This CDR3 region has 16 residues. Germline loops: CDR1 MNHEY, CDR2 SMNVEV (reference sequence). The trim removed 4 bases at V and 11 bases at J, leaving 14 bases unmatched. CDR3 loop: CASSSGTGTGVSSQHF. In DNA, the CDR3 is TGTGCCAGCAGTTCGGGGACCGGGACAGGGGTGAGCTCCCAGCATTTT.

The chain is built from TRBV6-5 and TRBJ1-2; D remains unclear. V was cut by 8 bases and J by 4 bases, with 14 bases left in between. The germline CDR1 and CDR2 sequences are MNHEY and SVGAGI. This CDR3 contains 13 residues. DNA for the CDR3: TGTGCCAGCGGATTAGACGGAGTCTATGGCTACACCTTC. Its translation: CASGLDGVYGYTF.

The chain combines TRBV19 with TRBJ2-7, with 10 bases matching TRBD1. The J segment lost 6 bases and the V segment lost 4 bases, leaving 9 bases of the junction unmatched. Germline V gene lookup returns CDR1 LNHDA and CDR2 SQIVND (reference sequence). This CDR3 spans 15 amino acids. The CDR3 bases are TGTGCCAGTAGTACTGCCGGGACAGGGGTAGGCGAGCAGTACTTC. As protein: CASSTAGTGVGEQYF.

The chain links TRBV11-3 to TRBJ1-1; no firm D call. Germline V gene data show CDR1 as SGHNT and CDR2 as YENEEA. Between the trimmed V and J ends, which lost 5 bases and 0 bases, there was a span of 7 bases. The CDR3 sequence is 13 residues long. The CDR3 sequence: CASSPHVNTEAFF. DNA for the CDR3: TGTGCCAGCAGCCCACACGTGAACACTGAAGCTTTCTTT.

The rearrangement links TRBV10-2 to TRBJ2-2, with 8 bases identical to TRBD2. Per germline, CDR1 WSHSY and CDR2 SAAADI. This CDR3 is 16 amino acids long. The V segment lost 8 bases and the J segment 3 bases; nucleotides outside the gene matches: 11. The CDR3 here is CASLPRGGRDTGELFF. CDR3 DNA: TGCGCCAGCTTACCTCGGGGGGGGCGGGACACCGGGGAGCTGTTTTTT.

A word on this clone: Relative to the germline gene, one junction end is altered; a read error may explain this. The chain links TRBV12-3 or TRBV12-4 to TRBJ2-7; 13 bases are shared with TRBD2. CDR3 length: 13 residues. CDR3 residues: CASRSGLAGEPYF. CDR3 bases: TGTGCCAGCAGAAGTGGACTAGCGGGGGAGCCGTACTTC.

The chain combines TRBV6-2 or TRBV6-3 with TRBJ2-7; 13 nucleotides match TRBD2. The CDR3 totals 18 residues. Trimming removed 4 bases from V and 7 bases from J; junction bases left unmatched: 16. The germline CDR1 and CDR2 sequences are MNHEY and SVGEGT. CDR3 bases: TGTGCCAGCAGTTCCCGATTGGGACTAGCGGGATACCCTACAGAGCAGTACTTC. Its protein is CASSSRLGLAGYPTEQYF.

The genes are TRBV10-3 and TRBJ2-3; 8 bases are shared with TRBD2. This CDR3 comprises 14 residues. From germline, CDR1 is ENHRY and CDR2 SYGVKD. V lost 6 bases to trimming and J lost 5 bases; unmatched junction nucleotides: 7. CDR3 sequence reads: CAIRPGGGQDTQYF. CDR3 DNA: TGTGCCATCAGACCAGGCGGGGGGCAAGATACGCAGTATTTT.